This T cell receptor (beta chain) originates from a study of STAT3 mutations in large granular lymphocyte leukemia. Notes on the study in general: Every T-cell large granular lymphocyte leukemia patient had at least one immunodominant TCR beta clonotype. Treatment regimens differed across patients between samplings.

Sequencing used immunoSEQ multiplex PCR; TCRdb keeps in-frame clones, though not all of them. This repertoire shows roughly 9,400 clones, 80% to 95% found once; its top ten account for about 66%. Note on this clone: Its cognate antigen is unknown.

V was clipped by 4 bases and J by 7 bases, with 14 bases between them. The CDR3 has 13 residues. Germline V gives CDR1 SQVTM, CDR2 ANQGSEA. The sequenced material came from peripheral blood mononuclear cells. This chain joins TRBV29-1 and TRBJ1-5; tentatively, D is TRBD1 (6 bases). The source is a man between 60 and 75 years old with T-cell large granular lymphocyte leukemia. Some clones in this sample may be carry-over from other donors' samples. CDR3: CSVGGGPGQPQHF. The CDR3 nucleotides read TGCAGCGTTGGTGGGGGCCCCGGGCAGCCCCAGCATTTT.